A selection of T cell receptor beta chains follows, all from one sample in a study of T cells in Graves' hyperthyroidism and ophthalmopathy. From the multiplex PCR reads, TCRdb called clonotypes with MiXCR, one entry per CDR3 protein. The table shows 500,000 or so distinct CDR3 sequences, with more than 15% occurring only once. Sequencing was done on a sample of blood. The receptors here all came from a woman younger than 45 with Graves' ophthalmopathy. Both conserved end residues are part of each CDR3. The D gene is left open where the match is weak. A clone size is listed for some rows: how often the clone was seen (once, few, many), or a class if it is expanded.

d_call j_call clone_size v_call cdr3_aa cdr3_nt
. TRBJ2-7 . TRBV28 CASSPGREYEQYF TGTGCCAGCAGCCCGGGACGGGAATACGAGCAGTACTTC
. TRBJ2-5 . TRBV30 CAWSLTRETQYF TGTGCCTGGAGCCTGACTCGGGAGACCCAGTACTTC
. TRBJ1-1 . TRBV6-5 CASSYSAGVGNTEAFF TGTGCCAGCAGTTACTCGGCAGGCGTTGGGAACACTGAAGCTTTCTTT
. TRBJ2-7 many TRBV7-2 CASSLGVPEQYF TGTGCCAGCAGTCTAGGGGTCCCCGAGCAGTACTTC
. TRBJ1-3 many TRBV7-2 CASSYDPNYTIYF TGTGCCAGCAGCTACGACCCGAACTACACCATATATTTT
. TRBJ1-5 many TRBV20-1 CSASPRENQPQHF TGCAGTGCTAGTCCCAGGGAAAATCAGCCCCAGCATTTT
. TRBJ1-2 many TRBV20-1 CSALASGASANYGYTF TGCAGTGCCCTGGCTAGCGGGGCCTCAGCTAACTATGGCTACACCTTC
TRBD2 TRBJ2-7 . TRBV28 CASGWDLGGDEQYF TGTGCCAGCGGTTGGGATCTGGGAGGGGACGAGCAATACTTC
TRBD2 TRBJ2-3 few TRBV6-1 CASSALAGGTDTQYF TGTGCCAGCAGTGCACTAGCGGGAGGCACAGATACGCAGTATTTT
TRBD1 TRBJ1-2 few TRBV20-1 CSARTGFGYTF TGCAGTGCTCGGACAGGGTTTGGCTACACCTTC
TRBD1 TRBJ2-2 few TRBV13 CASSPDRESSGELFF TGTGCCAGCAGCCCCGACAGGGAATCCTCCGGGGAGCTGTTTTTT
. TRBJ2-4 . TRBV6-2/TRBV6-3 CASSPQGDNIQYF TGTGCCAGCAGCCCTCAGGGTGATAACATTCAGTACTTC
TRBD2 TRBJ2-1 few TRBV4-3 CASSQDYGTSGNNEQFF TGCGCCAGCAGCCAAGATTACGGGACTAGCGGGAACAATGAGCAGTTCTTC
TRBD2 TRBJ2-1 many TRBV7-9 CASSLGQTLPGTRGHNEQFF TGTGCCAGCAGCTTAGGACAAACCCTCCCCGGGACTAGGGGACACAATGAGCAGTTCTTC
TRBD2 TRBJ2-3 many TRBV5-1 CASSLSTSHSTDTQYF TGCGCCAGCAGCTTGTCGACTAGCCATAGCACAGATACGCAGTATTTT
TRBD1 TRBJ2-7 . TRBV20-1 CSPKESDRGGYEQYF TGCAGTCCAAAGGAGTCCGACAGGGGAGGCTACGAGCAGTACTTC
TRBD1 TRBJ2-3 . TRBV9 CASSVAPDRGFGNTQYF TGTGCCAGCAGCGTAGCTCCGGACAGGGGTTTTGGGAATACGCAGTATTTT